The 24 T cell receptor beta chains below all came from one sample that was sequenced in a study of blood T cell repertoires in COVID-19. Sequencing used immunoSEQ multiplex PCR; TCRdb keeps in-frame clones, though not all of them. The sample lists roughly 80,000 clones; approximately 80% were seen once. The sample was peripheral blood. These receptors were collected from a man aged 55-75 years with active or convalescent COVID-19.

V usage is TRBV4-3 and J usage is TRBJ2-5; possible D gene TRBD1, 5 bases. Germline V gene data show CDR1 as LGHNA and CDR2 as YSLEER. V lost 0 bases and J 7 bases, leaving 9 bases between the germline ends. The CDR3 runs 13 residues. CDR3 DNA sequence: TGCGCCAGCAGCCAAGACCGGCAGGGGACCCAGTACTTC. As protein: CASSQDRQGTQYF.

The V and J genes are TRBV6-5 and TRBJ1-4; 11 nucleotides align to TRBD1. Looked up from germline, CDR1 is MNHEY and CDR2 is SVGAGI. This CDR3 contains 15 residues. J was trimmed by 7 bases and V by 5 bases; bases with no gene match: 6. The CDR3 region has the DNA TGTGCCAGCAGTCCCGGGACAGGGGGTGGTGAAAAACTGTTTTTT. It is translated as CASSPGTGGGEKLFF.

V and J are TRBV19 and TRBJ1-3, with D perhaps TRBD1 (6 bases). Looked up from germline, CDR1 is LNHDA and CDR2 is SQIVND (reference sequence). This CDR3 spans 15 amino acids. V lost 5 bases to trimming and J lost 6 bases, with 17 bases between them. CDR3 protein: CASSQQGFAENTIYF. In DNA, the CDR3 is TGTGCCAGTAGTCAGCAGGGGTTCGCTGAAAACACCATATATTTT.

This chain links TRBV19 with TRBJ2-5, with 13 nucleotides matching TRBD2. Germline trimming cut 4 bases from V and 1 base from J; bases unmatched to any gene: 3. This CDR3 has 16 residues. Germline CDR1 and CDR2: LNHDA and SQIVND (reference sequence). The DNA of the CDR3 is TGTGCCAGTAGTAGGCGGACTAGCGGGGGCCAAGAGACCCAGTACTTC. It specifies CASSRRTSGGQETQYF.

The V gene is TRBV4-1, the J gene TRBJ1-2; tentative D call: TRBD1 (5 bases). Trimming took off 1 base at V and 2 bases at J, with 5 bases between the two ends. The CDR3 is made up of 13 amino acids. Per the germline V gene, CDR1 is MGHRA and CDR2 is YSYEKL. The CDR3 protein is CASSQAGNYGYTF. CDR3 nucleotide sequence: TGCGCCAGCAGCCAAGCAGGGAACTATGGCTACACCTTC.

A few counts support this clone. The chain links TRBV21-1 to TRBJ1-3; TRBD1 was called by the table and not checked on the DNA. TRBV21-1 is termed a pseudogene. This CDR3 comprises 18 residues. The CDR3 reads CARTSYRAHLRSGNTIYF. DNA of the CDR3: TGTGCCAGGACCTCTTACAGGGCTCATCTACGCTCTGGAAACACCATATATTTT.

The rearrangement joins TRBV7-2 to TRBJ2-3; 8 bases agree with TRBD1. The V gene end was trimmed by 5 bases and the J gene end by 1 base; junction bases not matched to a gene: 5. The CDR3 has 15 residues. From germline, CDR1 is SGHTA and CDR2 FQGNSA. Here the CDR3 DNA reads TGTGCCAGCAGCAGAGGACAGGGCGGCACAGATACGCAGTATTTT. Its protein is CASSRGQGGTDTQYF.

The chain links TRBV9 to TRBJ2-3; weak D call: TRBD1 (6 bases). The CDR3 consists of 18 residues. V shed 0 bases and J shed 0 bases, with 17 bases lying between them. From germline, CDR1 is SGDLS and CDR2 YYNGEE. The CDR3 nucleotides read TGTGCCAGCAGCGTAGGACTTGCTCAGGGGTCTAGCACAGATACGCAGTATTTT. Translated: CASSVGLAQGSSTDTQYF.

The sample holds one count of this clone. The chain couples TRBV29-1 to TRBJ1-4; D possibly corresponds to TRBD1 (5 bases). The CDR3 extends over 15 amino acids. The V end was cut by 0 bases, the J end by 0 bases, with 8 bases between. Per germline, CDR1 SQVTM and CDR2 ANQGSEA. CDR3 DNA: TGCAGCGTTGAAGACCAGACAGCAACTAATGAAAAACTGTTTTTT. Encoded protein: CSVEDQTATNEKLFF.

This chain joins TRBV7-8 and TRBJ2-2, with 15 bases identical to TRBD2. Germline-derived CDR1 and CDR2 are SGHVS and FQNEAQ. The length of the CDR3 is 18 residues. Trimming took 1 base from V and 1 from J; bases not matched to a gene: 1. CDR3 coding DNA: TGTGCCAGCAGCTTAGAGGGACTAGCGGGGGGGAACACCGGGGAGCTGTTTTTT. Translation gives CASSLEGLAGGNTGELFF.

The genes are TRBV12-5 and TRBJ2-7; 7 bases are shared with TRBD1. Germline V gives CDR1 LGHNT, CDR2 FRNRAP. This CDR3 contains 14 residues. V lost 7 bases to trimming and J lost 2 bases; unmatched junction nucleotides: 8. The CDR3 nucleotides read TGTGCTAGTGCCAAACAGGGGAGTGCCTACGAGCAGTACTTC. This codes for CASAKQGSAYEQYF.

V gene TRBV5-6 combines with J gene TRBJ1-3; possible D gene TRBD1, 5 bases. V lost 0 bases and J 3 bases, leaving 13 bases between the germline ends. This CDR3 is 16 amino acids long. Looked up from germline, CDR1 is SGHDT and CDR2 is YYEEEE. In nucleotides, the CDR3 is TGTGCCAGCAGCTTGGCAGGGATCGGTTTTGGAAACACCATATATTTT. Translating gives CASSLAGIGFGNTIYF. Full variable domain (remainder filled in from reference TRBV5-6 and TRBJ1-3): DAGVTQSPTHLIKTRGQQVTLRCSPKSGHDTVSWYQQALGQGPQFIFQYYEEEERQRGNFPDRFSGHQFPNYSSELNVNALLLGDSALYLCASSLAGIGFGNTIYFGEGSWLTVV.

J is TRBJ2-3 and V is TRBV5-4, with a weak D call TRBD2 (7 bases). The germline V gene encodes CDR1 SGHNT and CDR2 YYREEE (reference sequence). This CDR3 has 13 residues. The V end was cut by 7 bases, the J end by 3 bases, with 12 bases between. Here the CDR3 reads CASGGAGTDTQYF. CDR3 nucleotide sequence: TGTGCCAGCGGGGGGGCCGGGACAGATACGCAGTATTTT.

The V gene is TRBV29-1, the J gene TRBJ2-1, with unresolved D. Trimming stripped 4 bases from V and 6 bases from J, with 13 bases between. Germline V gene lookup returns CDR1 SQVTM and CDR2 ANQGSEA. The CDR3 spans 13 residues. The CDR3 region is CSVVHSRSNEQFF. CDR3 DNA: TGCAGCGTTGTGCACTCCCGGTCCAATGAGCAGTTCTTC.

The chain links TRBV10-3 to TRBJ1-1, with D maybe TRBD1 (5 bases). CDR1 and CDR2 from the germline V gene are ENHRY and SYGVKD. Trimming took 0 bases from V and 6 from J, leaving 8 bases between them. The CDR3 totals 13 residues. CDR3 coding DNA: TGTGCCATCAGTGAGTCGGTAGGGGCTGAAGCTTTCTTT. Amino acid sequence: CAISESVGAEAFF.

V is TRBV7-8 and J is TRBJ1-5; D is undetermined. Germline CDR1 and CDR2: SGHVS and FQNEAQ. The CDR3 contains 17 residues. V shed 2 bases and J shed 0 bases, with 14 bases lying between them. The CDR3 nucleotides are TGTGCCAGCAGCTTAAAATTGGAGGGTCATAGCAATCAGCCCCAGCATTTT. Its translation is CASSLKLEGHSNQPQHF.

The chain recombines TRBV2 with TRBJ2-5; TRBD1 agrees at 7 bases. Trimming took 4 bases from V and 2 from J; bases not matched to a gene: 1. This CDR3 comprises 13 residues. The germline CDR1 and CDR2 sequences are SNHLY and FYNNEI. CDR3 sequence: CASSVDRQETQYF. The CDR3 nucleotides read TGTGCCAGCAGTGTGGACAGGCAAGAGACCCAGTACTTC.

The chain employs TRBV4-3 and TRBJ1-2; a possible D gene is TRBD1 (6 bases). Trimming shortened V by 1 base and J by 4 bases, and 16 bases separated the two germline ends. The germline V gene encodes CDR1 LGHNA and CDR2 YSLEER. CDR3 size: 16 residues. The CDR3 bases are TGCGCCAGCAGCCAAGGGGGGGGGCGCGGTATCTATGGCTACACCTTC. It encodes CASSQGGGRGIYGYTF.

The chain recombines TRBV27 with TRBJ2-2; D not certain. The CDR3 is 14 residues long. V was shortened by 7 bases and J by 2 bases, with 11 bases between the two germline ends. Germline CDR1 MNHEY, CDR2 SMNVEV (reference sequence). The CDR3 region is CASTLGPNTGELFF. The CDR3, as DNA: TGTGCCAGCACCCTCGGTCCCAACACCGGGGAGCTGTTTTTT.

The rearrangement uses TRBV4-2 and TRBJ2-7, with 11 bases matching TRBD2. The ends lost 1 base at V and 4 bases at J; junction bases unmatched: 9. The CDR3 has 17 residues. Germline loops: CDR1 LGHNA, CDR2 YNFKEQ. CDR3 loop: CASSQGASGGISYEQYF. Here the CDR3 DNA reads TGTGCCAGCAGCCAAGGCGCTAGCGGGGGGATTTCGTACGAGCAGTACTTC.

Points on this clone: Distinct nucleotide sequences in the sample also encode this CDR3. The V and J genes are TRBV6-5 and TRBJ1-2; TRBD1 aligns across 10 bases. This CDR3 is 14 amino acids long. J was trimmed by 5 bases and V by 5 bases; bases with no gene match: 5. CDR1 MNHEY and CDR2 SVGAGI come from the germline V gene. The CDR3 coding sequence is TGTGCCAGCAGTCTAGGACAGGGGGATTATGGCTACACCTTC. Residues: CASSLGQGDYGYTF.

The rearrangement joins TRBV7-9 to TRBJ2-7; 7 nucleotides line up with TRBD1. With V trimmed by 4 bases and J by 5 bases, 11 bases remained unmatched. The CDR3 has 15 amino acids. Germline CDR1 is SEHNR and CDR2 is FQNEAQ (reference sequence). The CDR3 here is CASSYPGTETDEQYF. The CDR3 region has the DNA TGTGCCAGCAGCTATCCCGGGACAGAGACTGACGAGCAGTACTTC.

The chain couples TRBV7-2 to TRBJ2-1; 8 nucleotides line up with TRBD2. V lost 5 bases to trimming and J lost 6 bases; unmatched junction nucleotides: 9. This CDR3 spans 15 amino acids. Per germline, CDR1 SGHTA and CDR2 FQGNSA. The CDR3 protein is CASSPGGRGANEQFF. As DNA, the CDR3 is TGTGCCAGCAGCCCCGGGGGGCGGGGGGCCAATGAGCAGTTCTTC. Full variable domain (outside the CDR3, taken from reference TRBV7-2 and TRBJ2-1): GAGVSQSPSNKVTEKGKDVELRCDPISGHTALYWYRQSLGQGLEFLIYFQGNSAPDKSGLPSDRFSAERTGGSVSTLTIQRTQQEDSAVYLCASSPGGRGANEQFFGPGTRLTVL.

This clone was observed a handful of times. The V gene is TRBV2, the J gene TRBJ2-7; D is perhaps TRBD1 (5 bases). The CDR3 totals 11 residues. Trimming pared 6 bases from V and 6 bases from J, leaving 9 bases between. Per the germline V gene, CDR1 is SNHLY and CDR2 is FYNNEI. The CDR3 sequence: CASSGQVEQYF. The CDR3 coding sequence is TGTGCCAGCAGCGGACAAGTCGAGCAGTACTTC.